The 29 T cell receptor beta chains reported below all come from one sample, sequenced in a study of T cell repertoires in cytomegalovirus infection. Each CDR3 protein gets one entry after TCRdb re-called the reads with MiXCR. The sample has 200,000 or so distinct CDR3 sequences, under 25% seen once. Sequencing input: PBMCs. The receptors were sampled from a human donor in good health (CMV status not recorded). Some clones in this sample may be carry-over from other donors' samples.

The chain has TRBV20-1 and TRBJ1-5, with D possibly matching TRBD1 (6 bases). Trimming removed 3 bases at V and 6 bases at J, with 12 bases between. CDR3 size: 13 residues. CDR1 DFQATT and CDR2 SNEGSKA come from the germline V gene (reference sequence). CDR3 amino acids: CSASEGVGQPQHF. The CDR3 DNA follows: TGCAGTGCTAGCGAGGGGGTTGGTCAGCCCCAGCATTTT.

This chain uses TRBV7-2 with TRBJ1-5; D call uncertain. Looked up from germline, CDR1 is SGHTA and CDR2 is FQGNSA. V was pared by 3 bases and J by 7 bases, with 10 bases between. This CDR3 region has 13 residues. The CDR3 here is CASSFGPLQPQHF. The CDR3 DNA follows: TGTGCCAGCAGCTTCGGACCACTGCAGCCCCAGCATTTT.

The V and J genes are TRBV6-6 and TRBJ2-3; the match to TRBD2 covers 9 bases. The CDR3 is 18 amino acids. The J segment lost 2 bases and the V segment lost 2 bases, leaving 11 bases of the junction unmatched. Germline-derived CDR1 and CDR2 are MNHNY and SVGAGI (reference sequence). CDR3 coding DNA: TGTGCCAGCAGTTACGGCCCAAGGGCGGGGGGGCCCACAGATACGCAGTATTTT. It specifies CASSYGPRAGGPTDTQYF.

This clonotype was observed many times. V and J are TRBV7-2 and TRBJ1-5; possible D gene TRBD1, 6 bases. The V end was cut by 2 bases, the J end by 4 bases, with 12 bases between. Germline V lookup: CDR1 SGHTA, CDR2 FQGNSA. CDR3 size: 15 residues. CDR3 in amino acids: CASSLMGGLNQPQHF. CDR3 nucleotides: TGTGCCAGCAGCTTAATGGGGGGGCTTAATCAGCCCCAGCATTTT.

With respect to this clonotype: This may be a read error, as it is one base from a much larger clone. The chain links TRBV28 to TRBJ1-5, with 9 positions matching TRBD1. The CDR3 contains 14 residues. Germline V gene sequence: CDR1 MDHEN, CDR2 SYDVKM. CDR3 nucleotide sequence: TGTGTCAGCAGCTCCGGGACAGGGTATCAGCCCCAGCATTTT. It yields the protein CVSSSGTGYQPQHF.

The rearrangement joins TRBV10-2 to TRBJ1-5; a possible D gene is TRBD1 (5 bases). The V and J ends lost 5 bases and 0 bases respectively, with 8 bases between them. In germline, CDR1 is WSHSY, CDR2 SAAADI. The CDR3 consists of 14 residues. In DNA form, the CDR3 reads TGCGCCAGCAGTTGGGGGAGTAGCAATCAGCCCCAGCATTTT. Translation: CASSWGSSNQPQHF.

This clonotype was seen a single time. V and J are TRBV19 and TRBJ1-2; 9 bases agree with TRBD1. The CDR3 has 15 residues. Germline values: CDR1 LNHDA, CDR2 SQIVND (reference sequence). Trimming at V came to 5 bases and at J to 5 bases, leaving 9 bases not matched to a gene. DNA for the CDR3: TGTGCCAGTAGTCCCCGGGACAGGGATTCTTATGGCTACACCTTC. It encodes CASSPRDRDSYGYTF.

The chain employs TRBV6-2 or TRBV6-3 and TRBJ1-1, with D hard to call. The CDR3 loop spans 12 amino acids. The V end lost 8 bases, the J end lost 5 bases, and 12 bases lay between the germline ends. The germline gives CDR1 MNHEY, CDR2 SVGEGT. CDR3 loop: CASREGLTEAFF. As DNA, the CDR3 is TGTGCCAGCCGCGAGGGCTTAACTGAAGCTTTCTTT.

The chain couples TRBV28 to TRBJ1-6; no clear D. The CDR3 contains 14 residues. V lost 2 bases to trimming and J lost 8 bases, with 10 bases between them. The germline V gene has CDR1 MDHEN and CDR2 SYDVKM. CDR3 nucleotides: TGTGCCAGCAGTTTAAGAGGCGGATATTCACCCCTCCACTTT. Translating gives CASSLRGGYSPLHF.

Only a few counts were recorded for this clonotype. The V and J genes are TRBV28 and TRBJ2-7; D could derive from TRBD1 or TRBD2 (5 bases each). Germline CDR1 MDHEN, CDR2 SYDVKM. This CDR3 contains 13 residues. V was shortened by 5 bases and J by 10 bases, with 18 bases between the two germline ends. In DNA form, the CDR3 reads TGTGCCAGCAGTCTAGCAGACCAGGGAAGACAGTACTTC. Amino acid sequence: CASSLADQGRQYF.

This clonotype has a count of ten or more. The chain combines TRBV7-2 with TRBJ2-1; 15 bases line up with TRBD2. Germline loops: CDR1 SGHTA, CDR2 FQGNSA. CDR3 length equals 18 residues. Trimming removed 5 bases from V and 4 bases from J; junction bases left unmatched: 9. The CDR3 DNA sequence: TGTGCCAGCAGCGCGTTGGGACTAGCGGGAGGTTTTTACAATGAGCAGTTCTTC. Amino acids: CASSALGLAGGFYNEQFF.

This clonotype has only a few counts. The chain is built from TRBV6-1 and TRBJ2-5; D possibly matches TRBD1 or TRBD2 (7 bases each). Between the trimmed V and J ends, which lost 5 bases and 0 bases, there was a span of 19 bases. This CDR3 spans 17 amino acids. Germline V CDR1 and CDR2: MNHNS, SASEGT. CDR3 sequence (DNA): TGTGCCAGCAGTCCCAGGGGGGGGGCCTGGTACCAAGAGACCCAGTACTTC. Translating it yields CASSPRGGAWYQETQYF.

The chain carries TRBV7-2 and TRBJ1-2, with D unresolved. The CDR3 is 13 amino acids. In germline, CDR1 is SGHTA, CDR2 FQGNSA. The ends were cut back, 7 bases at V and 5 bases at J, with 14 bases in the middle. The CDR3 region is CASTQYIRYGYTF. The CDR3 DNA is TGTGCCAGCACCCAATACATACGATATGGCTACACCTTC. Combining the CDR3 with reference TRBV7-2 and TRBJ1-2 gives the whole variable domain GAGVSQSPSNKVTEKGKDVELRCDPISGHTALYWYRQSLGQGLEFLIYFQGNSAPDKSGLPSDRFSAERTGGSVSTLTIQRTQQEDSAVYLCASTQYIRYGYTFGSGTRLTVV.

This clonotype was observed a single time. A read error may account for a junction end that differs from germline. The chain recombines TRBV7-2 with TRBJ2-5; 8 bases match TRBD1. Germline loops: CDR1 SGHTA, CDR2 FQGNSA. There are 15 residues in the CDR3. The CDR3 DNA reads TGTGCCAGCAGCCCGCGGACAGGGAGCGTCGAGATCCAGTACTTC. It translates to CASSPRTGSVEIQYF.

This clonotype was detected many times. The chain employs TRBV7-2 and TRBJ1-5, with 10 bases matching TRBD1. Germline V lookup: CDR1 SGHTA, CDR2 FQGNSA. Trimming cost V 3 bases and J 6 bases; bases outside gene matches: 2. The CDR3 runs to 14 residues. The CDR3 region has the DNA TGTGCCAGCAGCTTGGACAGGGGGGCTCAGCCCCAGCATTTT. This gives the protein CASSLDRGAQPQHF.

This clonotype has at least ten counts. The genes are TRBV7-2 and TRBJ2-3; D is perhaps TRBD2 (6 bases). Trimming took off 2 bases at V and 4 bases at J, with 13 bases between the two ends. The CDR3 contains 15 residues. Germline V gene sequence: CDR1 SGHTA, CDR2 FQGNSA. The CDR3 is CASSLSGGFPDTQYF. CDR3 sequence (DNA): TGTGCCAGCAGCTTATCCGGGGGATTCCCAGATACGCAGTATTTT. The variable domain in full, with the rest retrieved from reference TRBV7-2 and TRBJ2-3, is GAGVSQSPSNKVTEKGKDVELRCDPISGHTALYWYRQSLGQGLEFLIYFQGNSAPDKSGLPSDRFSAERTGGSVSTLTIQRTQQEDSAVYLCASSLSGGFPDTQYFGPGTRLTVL.

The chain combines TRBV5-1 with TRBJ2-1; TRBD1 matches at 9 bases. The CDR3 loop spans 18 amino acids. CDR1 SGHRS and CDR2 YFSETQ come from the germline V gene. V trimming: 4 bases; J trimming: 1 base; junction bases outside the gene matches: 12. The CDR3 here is CASSPPSPGQGSYNEQFF. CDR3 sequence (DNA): TGCGCCAGCAGCCCCCCTAGCCCGGGACAGGGATCCTACAATGAGCAGTTCTTC.

CDR3 in DNA: TGCGCCAGCAGCTTGGAAGACCAAGCCAAAAACATTCAGTACTTC. It codes for CASSLEDQAKNIQYF. The V call is TRBV5-1, the J call TRBJ2-4; D is uncertain. This CDR3 contains 15 residues. With 0 bases removed from V and 0 bases from J, the gap between germline ends came to 7 bases. CDR1 is SGHRS and CDR2 is YFSETQ in the germline V gene. Supplemented by reference TRBV5-1 and TRBJ2-4, the full variable domain reads KAGVTQTPRYLIKTRGQQVTLSCSPISGHRSVSWYQQTPGQGLQFLFEYFSETQRNKGNFPGRFSGRQFSNSRSEMNVSTLELGDSALYLCASSLEDQAKNIQYFGAGTRLSVL.

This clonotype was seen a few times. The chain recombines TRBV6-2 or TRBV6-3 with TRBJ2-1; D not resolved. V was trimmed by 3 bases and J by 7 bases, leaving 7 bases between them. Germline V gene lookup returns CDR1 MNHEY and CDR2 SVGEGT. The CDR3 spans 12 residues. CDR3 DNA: TGTGCCAGCAGTTATCTCTTGAATGAGCAGTTCTTC. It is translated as CASSYLLNEQFF.

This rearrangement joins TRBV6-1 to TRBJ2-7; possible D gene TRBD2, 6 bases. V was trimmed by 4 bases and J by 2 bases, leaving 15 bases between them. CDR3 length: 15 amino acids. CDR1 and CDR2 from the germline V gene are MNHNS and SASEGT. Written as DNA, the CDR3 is TGTGCCAGCAGTGCAGGCGGGGCAGATACCTACGAGCAGTACTTC. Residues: CASSAGGADTYEQYF.

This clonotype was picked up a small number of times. The CDR3 sequence is CASSRPGQDTQYF. CDR3 nucleotide sequence: TGTGCCAGCAGTCGACCGGGACAAGATACGCAGTATTTT. J is TRBJ2-3 and V is TRBV6-1, with D maybe TRBD1 (6 bases). CDR1 MNHNS and CDR2 SASEGT come from the germline V gene. Trimming shortened V by 5 bases and J by 5 bases, and 11 bases separated the two germline ends. This CDR3 comprises 13 residues.

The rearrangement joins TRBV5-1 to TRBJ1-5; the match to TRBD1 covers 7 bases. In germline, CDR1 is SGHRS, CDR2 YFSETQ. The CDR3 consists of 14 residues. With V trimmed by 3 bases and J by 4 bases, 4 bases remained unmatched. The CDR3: CASSWGDRNQPQHF. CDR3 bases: TGCGCCAGCAGCTGGGGGGACAGAAATCAGCCCCAGCATTTT.

The CDR3 bases are TGTGCCAGCAGTTTTGGTCCAGGGGATCAGCCCCAGCATTTT. Protein: CASSFGPGDQPQHF. The genes are TRBV27 and TRBJ1-5; TRBD1 might be the D (6 bases). CDR3 length equals 14 residues. Germline-derived CDR1 and CDR2 are MNHEY and SMNVEV (reference sequence). Deletions cut 3 bases from V and 5 bases from J, with 11 bases between.

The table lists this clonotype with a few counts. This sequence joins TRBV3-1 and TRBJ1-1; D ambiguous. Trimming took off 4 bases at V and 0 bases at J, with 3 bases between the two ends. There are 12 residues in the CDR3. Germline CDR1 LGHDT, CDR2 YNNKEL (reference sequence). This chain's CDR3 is CASSPLNTEAFF. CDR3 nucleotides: TGTGCCAGCAGCCCGTTGAACACTGAAGCTTTCTTT.

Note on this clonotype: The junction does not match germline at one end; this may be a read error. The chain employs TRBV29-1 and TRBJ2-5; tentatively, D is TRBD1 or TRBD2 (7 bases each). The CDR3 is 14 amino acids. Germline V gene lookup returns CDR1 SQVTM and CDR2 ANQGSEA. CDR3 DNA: TGCAGCGGTGAAAAATCAGGGGGGGGAGAGACCCAGTACTTC. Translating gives CSGEKSGGGETQYF.

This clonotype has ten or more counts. CDR3 in DNA: TGTGCCAGCAGTCCCGGTCCAGGGTTAGGATCTTCGGACCAGCCCCAGCATTTT. Translation gives CASSPGPGLGSSDQPQHF. V gene TRBV28 combines with J gene TRBJ1-5, with D tentatively TRBD1 (5 bases). Germline V gives CDR1 MDHEN, CDR2 SYDVKM. V dropped 5 bases and J dropped 7 bases, with 27 bases sitting between them. There are 18 residues in the CDR3.

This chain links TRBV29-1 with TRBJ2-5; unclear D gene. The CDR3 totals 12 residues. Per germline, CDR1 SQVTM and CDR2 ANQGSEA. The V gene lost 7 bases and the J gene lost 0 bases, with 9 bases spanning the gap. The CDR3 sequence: CSGYYHQETQYF. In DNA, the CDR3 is TGCAGCGGCTACTATCACCAAGAGACCCAGTACTTC.

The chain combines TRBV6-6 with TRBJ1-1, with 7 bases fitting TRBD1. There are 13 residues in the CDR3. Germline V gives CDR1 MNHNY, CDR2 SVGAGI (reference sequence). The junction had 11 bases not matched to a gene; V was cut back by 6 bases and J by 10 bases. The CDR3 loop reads CASRLNRGMGAFF. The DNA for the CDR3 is TGTGCCAGCAGGCTCAACAGGGGCATGGGAGCTTTCTTT.

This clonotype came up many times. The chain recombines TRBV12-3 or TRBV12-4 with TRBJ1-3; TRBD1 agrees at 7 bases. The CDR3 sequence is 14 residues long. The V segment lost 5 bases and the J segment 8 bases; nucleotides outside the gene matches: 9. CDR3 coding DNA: TGTGCCAGCAGTGCGGACAGGATTAGGGACACCATATATTTT. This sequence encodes CASSADRIRDTIYF.